The 18 T cell receptor beta chains below all came from one sample that was sequenced in a study of blood T cells in healthy people across ages. With a J-beta primer mix and a sample-barcoded 5' primer, a second PCR ran roughly 6 to 11 cycles. TCRdb reprocessed the 5' RACE reads with MiXCR, giving one entry per CDR3 protein. The sample contains more than 1,400,000 distinct CDR3 sequences, about 40% of which appear only once. What was sequenced was blood. These receptors were taken from a woman in her late teens or twenties in good health.

This clonotype occurred once. The rearrangement uses TRBV2 and TRBJ1-1; TRBD1 matches at 7 bases. Germline CDR1 reads SNHLY; CDR2 reads FYNNEI. There are 15 residues in the CDR3. V gave up 5 bases and J gave up 2 bases; unmatched junction bases: 8. CDR3 sequence (DNA): TGTGCCAGCAGTAAAGTGACAGGGCCTAACACTGAAGCTTTCTTT. This codes for CASSKVTGPNTEAFF.

This clonotype showed up just a few times. The chain is built from TRBV12-3 or TRBV12-4 and TRBJ2-1; 10 bases are shared with TRBD1. V was pared by 5 bases and J by 6 bases, with 7 bases of the junction left unmatched. This CDR3 has 15 amino acids. This CDR3 reads CASSTWDRGGNEQFF. Written as DNA, the CDR3 is TGTGCCAGCAGTACCTGGGACAGGGGTGGCAATGAGCAGTTCTTC.

The chain combines TRBV29-1 with TRBJ2-7, with D possibly being TRBD1 (5 bases). This CDR3 comprises 12 residues. The germline V gene encodes CDR1 SQVTM and CDR2 ANQGSEA. The ends were cut back, 6 bases at V and 5 bases at J, with 14 bases in the middle. The CDR3 nucleotides read TGCAGCGTCGGCGTAGGGGTCCACGAGCAGTACTTC. It is translated as CSVGVGVHEQYF.

CDR3 residues: CSARDPGSGYGYTF. CDR3 DNA: TGCAGTGCTAGAGATCCAGGGTCTGGCTATGGCTACACCTTC. The rearrangement links TRBV20-1 to TRBJ1-2, with D tentatively TRBD1 (5 bases). The CDR3 is 14 residues long. CDR1 and CDR2 from the germline V gene are DFQATT and SNEGSKA (reference sequence). Trimming stripped 0 bases from V and 4 bases from J, with 12 bases between.

This clonotype has just one count. The J gene is TRBJ2-1, the V gene TRBV2, with TRBD1 identical over 7 bases. The DNA matches TRBJ2-7 better at its end, which makes the J call doubtful. CDR1 and CDR2 from the germline V gene are SNHLY and FYNNEI. The CDR3 is 15 residues long. DNA of the CDR3: TGTGCCAGCAGAGAACGTGCCACAGGGGACAATGAGCAGTACTTC. It encodes CASRERATGDNEQYF.

Turning to this clonotype: At one end the junction does not follow the germline gene, possibly because of a read error. This chain links TRBV27 with TRBJ2-6, with 12 bases identical to TRBD1. This CDR3 contains 17 residues. Germline V gene sequence: CDR1 MNHEY, CDR2 SMNVEV (reference sequence). The CDR3 sequence is CASRTGTGGSGTNVLTF. The CDR3 DNA reads as TGTGCCAGCAGAACTGGGACAGGGGGCTCTGGGACCAACGTCCTGACTTTC. The full variable domain, with the rest looked up from reference TRBV27 and TRBJ2-6, is EAQVTQNPRYLITVTGKKLTVTCSQNMNHEYMSWYRQDPGLGLRQIYYSMNVEVTDKGDVPEGYKVSRKEKRNFPLILESPSPNQTSLYFCASRTGTGGSGTNVLTFGAGSRLTVL.

This clonotype showed up just a few times. The V call is TRBV27, the J call TRBJ1-2; 7 nucleotides align to TRBD1. V shed 2 bases and J 0 bases; nucleotides not matched to a gene: 6. Per the germline V gene, CDR1 is MNHEY and CDR2 is SMNVEV (reference sequence). This CDR3 contains 16 residues. The CDR3 DNA reads TGTGCCAGCAGTTTAGCGGGGCAGGGGGCTAACTATGGCTACACCTTC. It yields the protein CASSLAGQGANYGYTF.

The chain recombines TRBV2 with TRBJ2-6, with TRBD2 identical over 9 bases. This CDR3 spans 17 amino acids. After removal of 5 bases from V and 0 bases from J, the junction contained 5 bases not matched to a gene. Germline-derived CDR1 and CDR2 are SNHLY and FYNNEI. For the CDR3, the DNA is TGTGCCAGCAGTCACGCTAGCGGGACCTCTGGGGCCAACGTCCTGACTTTC. Protein product: CASSHASGTSGANVLTF.

The chain links TRBV27 to TRBJ1-6; D unclear. V lost 3 bases and J 7 bases, leaving 13 bases between the germline ends. The CDR3 loop spans 15 amino acids. Germline V gives CDR1 MNHEY, CDR2 SMNVEV (reference sequence). CDR3: CASSFTSAVNSPLHF. CDR3 coding DNA: TGTGCCAGCAGTTTTACCTCGGCGGTGAATTCACCCCTCCACTTT.

The chain joins TRBV6-2 or TRBV6-3 to TRBJ2-5; 11 bases line up with TRBD2. The CDR3 is 17 amino acids. The ends lost 0 bases at V and 5 bases at J; junction bases unmatched: 8. CDR1 is MNHEY, CDR2 SVGEGT, per germline. The CDR3 region is CASSYSTSGGPRETQYF. CDR3 sequence (DNA): TGTGCCAGCAGTTACTCAACTAGCGGGGGCCCGCGGGAGACCCAGTACTTC.

CDR3 residues: CSVTSSLGTDTQYF. CDR3 in DNA: TGCAGTGTAACTTCTAGCCTTGGAACAGATACGCAGTATTTT. The genes are TRBV20-1 and TRBJ2-3, with TRBD2 as a possible D gene (5 bases). The CDR3 contains 14 residues. Deletions cut 7 bases from V and 3 bases from J, with 17 bases between. Germline values: CDR1 DFQATT, CDR2 SNEGSKA (reference sequence).

The rearrangement links TRBV4-2 to TRBJ2-7; D assignment may be TRBD1 or TRBD2 (5 bases each). Germline loops: CDR1 LGHNA, CDR2 YNFKEQ. The CDR3 sequence is 14 residues long. V was pared by 3 bases and J by 2 bases, with 11 bases between. For the CDR3, the DNA is TGTGCCAGCAGCCACACGGGGCTCGCCTACGAGCAGTACTTC. Its translation is CASSHTGLAYEQYF.

This clonotype has only a few counts. This rearrangement joins TRBV4-1 to TRBJ2-3; D gene ambiguous. The CDR3 has 13 amino acids. Germline V gene data show CDR1 as MGHRA and CDR2 as YSYEKL. V lost 4 bases and J 2 bases, leaving 7 bases between the germline ends. The CDR3 DNA sequence: TGCGCCAGCAGCCGTGTAGCCACAGATACGCAGTATTTT. Protein: CASSRVATDTQYF.

The chain recombines TRBV6-2 or TRBV6-3 with TRBJ2-3; 8 bases fit TRBD2. The germline CDR1 and CDR2 sequences are MNHEY and SVGEGT. The trim removed 2 bases at V and 5 bases at J, leaving 12 bases unmatched. CDR3 length: 17 amino acids. This CDR3 is CASSYTLYGGAVDTQYF. CDR3 DNA sequence: TGTGCCAGCAGTTACACCCTTTACGGGGGGGCGGTAGATACGCAGTATTTT.

This sequence joins TRBV5-6 and TRBJ2-3, with a tentative D call TRBD1 (5 bases). Per the germline V gene, CDR1 is SGHDT and CDR2 is YYEEEE. V lost 7 bases and J 6 bases, leaving 18 bases between the germline ends. CDR3 length: 14 amino acids. As DNA, the CDR3 is TGTGCCAGCTTCTTGGCAGGGATTGCGGATACGCAGTATTTT. This gives the protein CASFLAGIADTQYF.

This clonotype occurred a few times. The chain is built from TRBV6-6 and TRBJ2-1; D ambiguous. Trimming pared 2 bases from V and 2 bases from J, leaving 10 bases between. Germline CDR1 reads MNHNY; CDR2 reads SVGAGI (reference sequence). The CDR3 covers 15 residues. The CDR3 sequence is CASSYPRDTYNEQFF. DNA for the CDR3: TGTGCCAGCAGTTACCCGCGCGATACCTACAATGAGCAGTTCTTC.

V is TRBV10-3 and J is TRBJ2-3; D possibly corresponds to TRBD2 (7 bases). The CDR3 runs to 16 residues. Germline loops: CDR1 ENHRY, CDR2 SYGVKD. With 2 bases removed from V and 3 bases from J, the gap between germline ends came to 15 bases. CDR3 sequence (DNA): TGTGCCATCAGTGAGGCACAGGGAGGGGGTACAGATACGCAGTATTTT. This gives the protein CAISEAQGGGTDTQYF.

This clonotype was detected a few times. V usage is TRBV27 and J usage is TRBJ1-5; D is undetermined. V was clipped by 4 bases and J by 6 bases, with 13 bases between them. CDR1 is MNHEY, CDR2 SMNVEV, per germline (reference sequence). The CDR3 loop spans 14 amino acids. The CDR3: CASSSDVAGQPQHF. CDR3 DNA: TGTGCCAGCAGTTCGGACGTTGCCGGTCAGCCCCAGCATTTT.